Below, one T cell receptor (beta chain) is given with its context. No antigen is known for it. This sample was taken from a study of cytotoxic CD8 clonotypes in ibrutinib-treated CLL. The study, taken as a whole, reports: Baseline clonality, above age-matched healthy donor levels, tracked circulating CD8+ T-cell counts. Clonality increased at ibrutinib response and stayed stable in sustained remission. At progression, however, it fell back toward baseline.

This CDR3 region has 13 residues. V lost 4 bases, J lost 1 base, and 7 bases lay in between. Germline V gives CDR1 LGHNA, CDR2 YSLEER. Assay: immunoSEQ multiplex PCR; the TCRdb copy retains only in-frame clones and omits some. This sample yields some 70,000 clones, of which about two thirds are seen a single time; approximately 6% belongs to the top ten. This TCR was sampled from a human donor with chronic lymphocytic leukemia. This material consisted of PBMCs, taken after 12 months of ibrutinib treatment. The chain couples TRBV4-3 to TRBJ1-1; D remains unclear. CDR3 loop: CASSPSKNTEAFF. CDR3 nucleotides: TGCGCCAGCAGCCCATCCAAGAACACTGAAGCTTTCTTT.